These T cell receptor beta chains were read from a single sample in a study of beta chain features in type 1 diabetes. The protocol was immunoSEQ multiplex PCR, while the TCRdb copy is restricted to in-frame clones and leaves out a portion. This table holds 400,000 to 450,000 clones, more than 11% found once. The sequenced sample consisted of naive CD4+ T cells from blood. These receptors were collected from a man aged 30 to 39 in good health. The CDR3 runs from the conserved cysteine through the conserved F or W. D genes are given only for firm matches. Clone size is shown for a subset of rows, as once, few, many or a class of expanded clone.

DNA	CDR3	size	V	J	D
TGTGCCAGCAGAAGGACTGCGAACACTGAAGCTTTCTTT	CASRRTANTEAFF	NA	TRBV6-1	TRBJ1-1	NA
TGTGCCAGCCAAAAACTAGCGGGATACAATGAGCAGTTCTTC	CASQKLAGYNEQFF	few	TRBV19	TRBJ2-1	TRBD2
TGTGCCAGCAGCAACCGGACGGGCGGGAGAGGATACAATGAGCAGTTCTTC	CASSNRTGGRGYNEQFF	few	TRBV14	TRBJ2-1	TRBD2
TGTGCCAGCAGCGTAGTGGGTACAGATACGCAGTATTTT	CASSVVGTDTQYF	few	TRBV9	TRBJ2-3	NA
TGTGCCAGCAGCTCGTTGGGTACGCAGTATTTT	CASSSLGTQYF	few	TRBV14	TRBJ2-3	NA
TGTGCCAGCAGCTTGGCCGTCGTAGATACGCAGTATTTT	CASSLAVVDTQYF	few	TRBV5-5	TRBJ2-3	NA
TGTGCCAGCAGCTTAGAGGTCGGGAGTCAGACCCAGTACTTC	CASSLEVGSQTQYF	few	TRBV11-1	TRBJ2-5	NA
TGTGCCAGCAACCTAGCGGGAGAATTCATATTGAATGTGGATACGCAGTATTTT	CASNLAGEFILNVDTQYF	few	TRBV7-9	TRBJ2-3	TRBD2
TGTGCCAGCAGCCAATCCGCAGTGAATAATGAAAAACTGTTTTTT	CASSQSAVNNEKLFF	few	TRBV4-2	TRBJ1-4	NA
TGTGCCAGCAGTGGTTTCTTCGGGAGAAGCACCTACAATGAGCAGTTCTTC	CASSGFFGRSTYNEQFF	few	TRBV4-2	TRBJ2-1	NA
TGTGCCAGCAGTTACTCGAGGCGCTCGAGCTCCTACGAGCAGTACTTC	CASSYSRRSSSYEQYF	few	TRBV6-5	TRBJ2-7	NA
TGCGCCAGCAGCCAAGAGCCCAGTACCAACACTGAAGCTTTCTTT	CASSQEPSTNTEAFF	NA	TRBV4-3	TRBJ1-1	NA
TGTGCCAGCAGCGGGGCATCTGAAAAACTGTTTTTT	CASSGASEKLFF	NA	TRBV7-9	TRBJ1-4	NA
TGTGCTAGTGGTTTTGGGATCGAAAAACTGTTTTTT	CASGFGIEKLFF	few	TRBV12-5	TRBJ1-4	NA
TGTGCCAGCAGCTTGGACCGGAACTATGGCTACACCTTC	CASSLDRNYGYTF	few	TRBV6-1	TRBJ1-2	NA
TGTGCCAGCAGTTACACATCGGGAGACGAGGCTTTCTTT	CASSYTSGDEAFF	NA	TRBV13	TRBJ1-1	NA
TGTGCTAGTGGTTTGGCCCCACTCACAGGGGGGCCGAGCAATGAGCAGTTCTTC	CASGLAPLTGGPSNEQFF	few	TRBV12-5	TRBJ2-1	TRBD1
TGTGCTGTGGGCTGGGACGCAAATCAGCCCCAGCATTTT	CAVGWDANQPQHF	NA	TRBV7-8	TRBJ1-5	NA
TGCGCCAGCAGCCAAGCTCTGAGGGGGCGCGGCTACACCTTC	CASSQALRGRGYTF	NA	TRBV4-1	TRBJ1-2	TRBD1
TGTGCCTGGAGTCCTTACAGGGGTACCTACAATGAGCAGTTCTTC	CAWSPYRGTYNEQFF	few	TRBV30	TRBJ2-1	TRBD1
TGCAGCGGCCGACAGGGGAGCGGGGAGCTGTTTTTT	CSGRQGSGELFF	NA	TRBV29-1	TRBJ2-2	TRBD1
TGCAGCGGCCGGAACTACAATGAGCAGTTCTTC	CSGRNYNEQFF	NA	TRBV29-1	TRBJ2-1	NA
TGCAGCGTTGAATACCGGGACAGGGGACTCGTTAACTATGGCTACACCTTC	CSVEYRDRGLVNYGYTF	NA	TRBV29-1	TRBJ1-2	TRBD1
TGCAGTGCGAGGACAGATACGCAGTATTTT	CSARTDTQYF	NA	TRBV20-1	TRBJ2-3	NA
TGTGCCAGCAGCTTACCATCCTACGAGCAGTACTTC	CASSLPSYEQYF	few	TRBV7-2	TRBJ2-7	NA
TGTGCCAGCAGCTTGGGACAAGAGACCCAGTACTTC	CASSLGQETQYF	few	TRBV5-6	TRBJ2-5	NA
TGCGCCAGCAGCCAAGCCACTAGCATCGATGAGCAGTTCTTC	CASSQATSIDEQFF	few	TRBV4-1	TRBJ2-1	NA
TGTGCCAGCAGCTTGGGACAGGTGTCAAACTCAGGTGAAGCTTTCTTT	CASSLGQVSNSGEAFF	NA	TRBV7-2	TRBJ1-1	TRBD1
TGTGCCAGCAGTGAATTGTGGCGGGGGGCCCACAATGAGCAGTTCTTC	CASSELWRGAHNEQFF	few	TRBV25-1	TRBJ2-1	TRBD2
TGTGCCAGCAGCTTGGATACAGACACTGAAGCTTTCTTT	CASSLDTDTEAFF	few	TRBV5-4	TRBJ1-1	NA
TGTGCCAGCAGCCAAGCGACCGCTGGGGCTAGCACAGATACGCAGTATTTT	CASSQATAGASTDTQYF	few	TRBV4-2	TRBJ2-3	NA
TGTGCCAGCTCCCCACCGGGACGAATCTACGAGCAGTACTTC	CASSPPGRIYEQYF	NA	TRBV18	TRBJ2-7	NA
TGTGCCTGGAATCGGGACGGGAATCAGCCCCAGCATTTT	CAWNRDGNQPQHF	few	TRBV30	TRBJ1-5	NA
TGTGCCAGCAGCGGAGCAGATACGCAGTATTTT	CASSGADTQYF	NA	TRBV7-2	TRBJ2-3	NA
TGTGCCAGCAGCTTACTTGGGGGCAATGAGCAGTTCTTC	CASSLLGGNEQFF	few	TRBV7-2	TRBJ2-1	NA
TGTGCCAGCAGCCACCGGGTTGCGGGGCACAATGAGCAGTTCTTC	CASSHRVAGHNEQFF	NA	TRBV5-4	TRBJ2-1	NA
TGTGCCAGCAGCCGAGACAGGCTAAAAGACAATGAGCAGTTCTTC	CASSRDRLKDNEQFF	NA	TRBV7-9	TRBJ2-1	NA
TGCAGCGCACGGGACAGCCTGAACACTGAAGCTTTCTTT	CSARDSLNTEAFF	few	TRBV29-1	TRBJ1-1	TRBD1
TGCGCCAGCAGCGGGGGACTCAGCACAGATACGCAGTATTTT	CASSGGLSTDTQYF	NA	TRBV5-1	TRBJ2-3	NA
TGTGCCAGCAGTGATCGTAGCGGGGGCACAGATACGCAGTATTTT	CASSDRSGGTDTQYF	NA	TRBV2	TRBJ2-3	TRBD2
TGTGCCAGCAGCCCCACCTTGGGGAACACTGAAGCTTTCTTT	CASSPTLGNTEAFF	few	TRBV7-9	TRBJ1-1	NA
TGTGCCAGCAGCAAAGTTACAGGGAATTCATACAATGAGCAGTTCTTC	CASSKVTGNSYNEQFF	many	TRBV21-1	TRBJ2-1	NA
TGCAGCGTCGTAAGCGGGAGGGCCTTTTTAAATGAGCAGTTCTTC	CSVVSGRAFLNEQFF	few	TRBV29-1	TRBJ2-1	TRBD2
TGTGCCAGCAGCTTGGGCTACCGGGACAACGAAGAGACCCAGTACTTC	CASSLGYRDNEETQYF	NA	TRBV5-6	TRBJ2-5	NA
TGTGCCAGCTCCTTAGGGGCTAACTATGGCTACACCTTC	CASSLGANYGYTF	NA	TRBV9	TRBJ1-2	NA
TGTGCCAGCAAACCGACCTTTAGCACAGATACGCAGTATTTT	CASKPTFSTDTQYF	NA	TRBV7-9	TRBJ2-3	NA
TGTGCCAGCAGCCCCAGGACTAGCGCCTTCCCTAATGAGCAGTTCTTC	CASSPRTSAFPNEQFF	NA	TRBV7-8	TRBJ2-1	TRBD2
TGTGCCAGCAGTTTATTGGTCGGCTCTGGGGCCAACGTCCTGACTTTC	CASSLLVGSGANVLTF	NA	TRBV27	TRBJ2-6	NA
TGTGCCAGCAGTGAAACAGGGGGGAACACTGAAGCTTTCTTT	CASSETGGNTEAFF	NA	TRBV25-1	TRBJ1-1	TRBD1
TGTGCCTGGAGCGGTCGGATCACAGATACGCAGTATTTT	CAWSGRITDTQYF	few	TRBV30	TRBJ2-3	NA